One and the same sample provided the 27 T cell receptor beta chains below, sequenced in a study of blood T cell repertoires in COVID-19. Produced via immunoSEQ multiplex PCR; TCRdb's table is partial and in-frame only. The table shows fewer than 350,000 clones, with about 85% occurring only once. What was sequenced was PBMCs or T cells enriched from blood (not recorded which). These receptors were collected from a woman aged 25 to 45 who had been exposed to COVID-19.

This clone was detected only a few times. This chain links TRBV10-3 with TRBJ2-5, with 8 bases lining up with TRBD2. This CDR3 region has 14 residues. Germline trimming cut 3 bases from V and 4 bases from J; bases unmatched to any gene: 4. The germline CDR1 and CDR2 sequences are ENHRY and SYGVKD. The CDR3: CAISDGGARETQYF. CDR3 coding DNA: TGTGCCATCAGTGACGGGGGGGCTAGAGAGACCCAGTACTTC.

This clone was observed once. The chain employs TRBV7-9 and TRBJ2-7; 8 positions match TRBD1. CDR1 and CDR2 (germline): SEHNR, FQNEAQ (reference sequence). The CDR3 has 14 residues. After removal of 4 bases from V and 1 base from J, the junction contained 3 bases not matched to a gene. The CDR3 DNA follows: TGTGCCAGCAGCTCGTGGGACAGGTCCTACGAGCAGTACTTC. This codes for CASSSWDRSYEQYF.

As regards this clone: Other DNA sequences in this sample translate to the same CDR3. This chain connects TRBV7-9 to TRBJ1-2; no reliable D call. The ends were cut back, 1 base at V and 0 bases at J, with 9 bases in the middle. Germline assignment: CDR1 SEHNR and CDR2 FQNEAQ (reference sequence). The CDR3 sequence is 15 residues long. In DNA, the CDR3 is TGTGCCAGCAGCTTAGTGAGTCCTACTAACTATGGCTACACCTTC. Encoded protein: CASSLVSPTNYGYTF.

A remark on this clone: Additional DNA sequences in this sample encode the identical CDR3. CDR3 DNA sequence: TGTGCCAGTACCCCGGGGGGACAGGGATACAATGAGCAGTTCTTC. This gives the protein CASTPGGQGYNEQFF. V gene TRBV19 combines with J gene TRBJ2-1, with 9 nucleotides matching TRBD1. The germline CDR1 and CDR2 sequences are LNHDA and SQIVND (reference sequence). This CDR3 contains 15 residues. Germline trimming cut 7 bases from V and 4 bases from J; bases unmatched to any gene: 8. The variable domain in full, completed from reference TRBV19 and TRBJ2-1, reads DGGITQSPKYLFRKEGQNVTLSCEQNLNHDAMYWYRQDPGQGLRLIYYSQIVNDFQKGDIAEGYSVSREKKESFPLTVTSAQKNPTAFYLCASTPGGQGYNEQFFGPGTRLTVL.

This clone was observed a single time. The chain uses TRBV7-3 and TRBJ2-7, with D uncertain. V lost 2 bases to trimming and J lost 6 bases, with 11 bases between them. The CDR3 is 13 amino acids. Per germline, CDR1 SGHTA and CDR2 FQGTGA. The CDR3 DNA follows: TGTGCCAGCAGCTTACAAGGTTCGGGCGAGCAGTACTTC. Amino acid sequence: CASSLQGSGEQYF.

CDR3 DNA sequence: TGTGCCTGGAGCCCTACAGGGGGCCCAAGGCCCCAGCATTTT. Amino acid sequence: CAWSPTGGPRPQHF. The chain links TRBV30 to TRBJ1-5; TRBD1 agrees at 9 bases. CDR1 GTSNPN and CDR2 SVGIG come from the germline V gene (reference sequence). J lost 9 bases, V lost 3 bases, and 9 bases had no gene match. The CDR3 covers 14 residues.

V usage is TRBV5-4 and J usage is TRBJ1-4, with D tentatively TRBD1 (6 bases). With 3 bases removed from V and 4 bases from J, the gap between germline ends came to 13 bases. The CDR3 length is 15 residues. Germline V gene lookup returns CDR1 SGHNT and CDR2 YYREEE (reference sequence). This CDR3 reads CASSSGSRGNEKLFF. The CDR3, as DNA: TGTGCCAGCAGCTCTGGGTCCAGGGGTAATGAAAAACTGTTTTTT. The full variable domain, in which reference TRBV5-4 and TRBJ1-4 provide the parts outside the CDR3, is ETGVTQSPTHLIKTRGQQVTLRCSSQSGHNTVSWYQQALGQGPQFIFQYYREEENGRGNFPPRFSGLQFPNYSSELNVNALELDDSALYLCASSSGSRGNEKLFFGSGTQLSVL.

The V and J genes are TRBV14 and TRBJ2-5; D is unclear. The ends were cut back, 0 bases at V and 7 bases at J, with 6 bases in the middle. In germline, CDR1 is SGHDN, CDR2 FVKESK. This CDR3 has 12 amino acids. CDR3 region: CASSQDSRTQYF. As DNA, the CDR3 is TGTGCCAGCAGCCAAGATTCCCGGACCCAGTACTTC.

J is TRBJ2-7 and V is TRBV5-1, with 15 bases that match TRBD2. There are 18 residues in the CDR3. Losses at the gene ends were 4 bases for V and 2 bases for J; bases not matched to a gene: 10. Germline V CDR1 and CDR2: SGHRS, YFSETQ. The CDR3 DNA reads as TGCGCCAGCAGCCTCTGGACTAGCGGGAGGGGGGCTACCTACGAGCAGTACTTC. Protein: CASSLWTSGRGATYEQYF.

The J gene is TRBJ2-7, the V gene TRBV6-2 or TRBV6-3; TRBD2 matches 8 bases. Per germline, CDR1 MNHEY and CDR2 SVGEGT. This CDR3 contains 18 residues. Losses at the gene ends were 2 bases for V and 4 bases for J; bases not matched to a gene: 16. The CDR3 nucleotides read TGTGCCAGCAGTTACAGTCGTCAAGCGGGGGTAATTCCGTACGAGCAGTACTTC. Protein: CASSYSRQAGVIPYEQYF.

The rearrangement joins TRBV3-1 (or the pseudogene TRBV3-2) to TRBJ2-2; D may be TRBD2 (5 bases). CDR1 is LGHDT, CDR2 YNNKEL, per germline (reference sequence). V shed 4 bases and J shed 3 bases, with 18 bases lying between them. There are 17 residues in the CDR3. The DNA for the CDR3 is TGTGCCAGCAGCCCGCGAGACTATCTATCCCACACCGGGGAGCTGTTTTTT. Protein product: CASSPRDYLSHTGELFF.

J is TRBJ2-2 and V is TRBV27; D gene uncertain. The CDR3 has 15 amino acids. V shed 2 bases and J shed 2 bases, with 9 bases lying between them. Germline V gene data show CDR1 as MNHEY and CDR2 as SMNVEV (reference sequence). CDR3 sequence: CASSLVGRNTGELFF. In DNA, the CDR3 is TGTGCCAGCAGTTTAGTGGGCAGAAACACCGGGGAGCTGTTTTTT.

The CDR3 reads CASSLGLDSIQETQYF. For the CDR3, the DNA is TGTGCCAGCAGCTTAGGTCTTGACAGTATCCAAGAGACCCAGTACTTC. The chain is built from TRBV7-8 and TRBJ2-5, with D perhaps TRBD1 (5 bases). CDR3 size: 16 residues. Looked up from germline, CDR1 is SGHVS and CDR2 is FQNEAQ. V was clipped by 1 base and J by 1 base, with 13 bases between them.

The rearrangement joins TRBV4-3 to TRBJ2-7; TRBD1 aligns across 8 bases. Germline CDR1 LGHNA, CDR2 YSLEER. Trimming cost V 0 bases and J 4 bases; bases outside gene matches: 5. This CDR3 comprises 15 residues. As DNA, the CDR3 is TGCGCCAGCAGCCAAGAAGGACAGGGATTTTACGAGCAGTACTTC. It yields the protein CASSQEGQGFYEQYF.

V and J are TRBV5-1 and TRBJ2-1; TRBD1 might be the D (5 bases). Germline CDR1 reads SGHRS; CDR2 reads YFSETQ. This CDR3 is 15 amino acids long. Between the trimmed V and J ends, which lost 0 bases and 4 bases, there was a span of 11 bases. The CDR3 nucleotides read TGCGCCAGCAGCTTGGACAGGCCGCAGTACAATGAGCAGTTCTTC. It codes for CASSLDRPQYNEQFF.

The V call is TRBV19, the J call TRBJ1-5, with D maybe TRBD1 (6 bases). Trimming shortened V by 5 bases and J by 11 bases, and 13 bases separated the two germline ends. This CDR3 comprises 12 residues. Germline values: CDR1 LNHDA, CDR2 SQIVND (reference sequence). CDR3 sequence: CASSVVKGAQHF. The CDR3 region has the DNA TGTGCCAGTAGTGTGGTCAAGGGGGCCCAGCATTTT.

The J gene is TRBJ1-2, the V gene TRBV7-3; maybe TRBD1 (6 bases). From germline, CDR1 is SGHTA and CDR2 FQGTGA. The CDR3 has 15 residues. Trimming stripped 0 bases from V and 7 bases from J, with 15 bases between. CDR3 in amino acids: CASSLTMPGAFGYTF. The DNA for the CDR3 is TGTGCCAGCAGCTTAACTATGCCAGGGGCGTTTGGCTACACCTTC.

The chain has TRBV10-1 and TRBJ2-7, with D hard to call. The germline V and J ends were trimmed by 5 bases and 3 bases, with 11 bases remaining between them. Looked up from germline, CDR1 is WNHNN and CDR2 is SYGVQD (reference sequence). This CDR3 contains 13 residues. CDR3 residues: CASSPRGNYEQYF. The DNA of the CDR3 is TGCGCCAGCAGTCCCCGAGGTAACTACGAGCAGTACTTC.

The CDR3 loop is CASSRRQGNGGYTF. CDR3 in DNA: TGTGCCAGCAGCCGCCGACAGGGCAACGGTGGCTACACCTTC. J is TRBJ1-2 and V is TRBV3-1 (or the pseudogene TRBV3-2); TRBD1 matches at 7 bases. With V trimmed by 4 bases and J by 7 bases, 9 bases remained unmatched. Germline values: CDR1 LGHDT, CDR2 YNNKEL (reference sequence). The CDR3 is made up of 14 amino acids.

The chain uses TRBV5-5 and TRBJ1-4; weak D call: TRBD1 (6 bases). Germline V gene data show CDR1 as SGHKS and CDR2 as YYEKEE (reference sequence). V was clipped by 7 bases and J by 8 bases, with 15 bases between them. The CDR3 sequence is 13 residues long. The CDR3 is CASEGGRSEKLFF. CDR3 DNA sequence: TGTGCCAGCGAGGGGGGGCGTAGCGAAAAACTGTTTTTT.

V usage is TRBV7-2 and J usage is TRBJ2-3; tentatively, D is TRBD2 (6 bases). The CDR3 runs 14 residues. Looked up from germline, CDR1 is SGHTA and CDR2 is FQGNSA. V was clipped by 3 bases and J by 0 bases, with 7 bases between them. The CDR3 reads CASSLAGSTDTQYF. Written as DNA, the CDR3 is TGTGCCAGCAGCTTGGCGGGAAGCACAGATACGCAGTATTTT. The whole variable domain, filled in from reference TRBV7-2 and TRBJ2-3, reads GAGVSQSPSNKVTEKGKDVELRCDPISGHTALYWYRQSLGQGLEFLIYFQGNSAPDKSGLPSDRFSAERTGGSVSTLTIQRTQQEDSAVYLCASSLAGSTDTQYFGPGTRLTVL.

With regard to this clone: A far larger clone is off by one base, so a read error is likely. The chain joins TRBV5-4 to TRBJ1-1; D is ambiguous. Germline V gives CDR1 SGHNT, CDR2 YYREEE (reference sequence). This CDR3 is built from 12 residues. V was pared by 3 bases and J by 1 base, with 4 bases between. CDR3 loop: CASSSQNTEAFF. In nucleotides, the CDR3 is TGTGCCAGCAGCTCACAGAACACTGAAGCTTTCTTT.

The gene calls are TRBV4-1 and TRBJ2-7; 7 nucleotides match TRBD1. V shed 1 base and J 3 bases; nucleotides not matched to a gene: 6. The CDR3 covers 15 residues. The germline CDR1 and CDR2 sequences are MGHRA and YSYEKL. CDR3: CASSQVPQGFYEQYF. The CDR3, as DNA: TGCGCCAGCAGCCAAGTTCCACAGGGGTTCTACGAGCAGTACTTC.

This chain connects TRBV10-3 to TRBJ1-6, with TRBD1 matching 9 bases. In germline, CDR1 is ENHRY, CDR2 SYGVKD. The CDR3 runs 13 residues. Trimming at V came to 11 bases and at J to 6 bases, leaving 5 bases not matched to a gene. The DNA of the CDR3 is TGTGCCGTACAGGGGGCGTCTAATTCACCCCTCCACTTT. Protein product: CAVQGASNSPLHF.

The V call is TRBV4-2, the J call TRBJ1-1; 9 nucleotides agree with TRBD1. Germline CDR1 LGHNA, CDR2 YNFKEQ. The ends lost 3 bases at V and 5 bases at J; junction bases unmatched: 4. The CDR3 spans 14 residues. Written as DNA, the CDR3 is TGTGCCAGCAGCCAGGGACAGGGTAGGACTGAAGCTTTCTTT. The encoded protein is CASSQGQGRTEAFF.

The gene calls are TRBV28 and TRBJ2-1; 10 bases are a match to TRBD2. V dropped 5 bases and J dropped 1; count of bases not matched to a gene: 11. The CDR3 spans 18 residues. Germline V lookup: CDR1 MDHEN, CDR2 SYDVKM. CDR3 residues: CASSPRTLAGVSYNEQFF. DNA of the CDR3: TGTGCCAGCAGTCCCCGAACCCTAGCGGGAGTTTCCTACAATGAGCAGTTCTTC. Looking up the rest from reference TRBV28 and TRBJ2-1 gives the full variable domain: DVKVTQSSRYLVKRTGEKVFLECVQDMDHENMFWYRQDPGLGLRLIYFSYDVKMKEKGDIPEGYSVSREKKERFSLILESASTNQTSMYLCASSPRTLAGVSYNEQFFGPGTRLTVL.

The chain uses TRBV2 and TRBJ2-7; 13 bases agree with TRBD2. The CDR3 has 16 amino acids. CDR1 is SNHLY and CDR2 is FYNNEI in the germline V gene. J gave up 7 bases and V 5 bases, and 11 bases lay outside the gene matches. The CDR3 here is CASSLQGTSGIGEQYF. In nucleotides, the CDR3 is TGTGCCAGCAGTCTCCAAGGGACTAGCGGGATCGGGGAGCAGTACTTC.